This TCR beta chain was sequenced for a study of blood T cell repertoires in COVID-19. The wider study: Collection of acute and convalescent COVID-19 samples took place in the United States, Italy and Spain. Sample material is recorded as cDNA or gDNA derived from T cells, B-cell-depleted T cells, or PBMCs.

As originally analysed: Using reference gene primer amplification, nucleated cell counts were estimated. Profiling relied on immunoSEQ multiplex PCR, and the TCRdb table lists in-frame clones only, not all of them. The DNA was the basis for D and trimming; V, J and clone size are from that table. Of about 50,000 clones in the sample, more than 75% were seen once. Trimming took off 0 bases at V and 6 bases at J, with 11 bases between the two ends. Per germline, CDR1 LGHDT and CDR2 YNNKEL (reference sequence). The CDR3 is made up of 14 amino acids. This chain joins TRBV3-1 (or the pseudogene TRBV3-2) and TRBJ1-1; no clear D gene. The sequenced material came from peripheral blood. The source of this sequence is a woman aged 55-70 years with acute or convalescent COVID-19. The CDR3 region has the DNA TGTGCCAGCAGCCAAGAAGGAGGGTGGGCTGAAGCTTTCTTT. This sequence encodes CASSQEGGWAEAFF.